These 9 T cell receptor beta chains share one sample of origin, sequenced in a study of shared clonotypes between healthy human individuals. The protocol was immunoSEQ multiplex PCR, while the TCRdb copy is restricted to in-frame clones and leaves out a portion. The sample has about a million clones, 60% to 85% seen once. Material: memory CD4+ T cells from PBMCs. Subset here: CD45RA-negative fraction. Every receptor here comes from a man aged 18 to 35 in good health. Some clones in this sample may be carry-over from other donors' samples.

This clone was recorded a few times. The CDR3 bases are TGTGCCATCAGTGAATTCCACGAGCAGTACTTC. The encoded protein is CAISEFHEQYF. The V gene is TRBV10-3, the J gene TRBJ2-7; D uncertain. The germline V and J ends were trimmed by 3 bases and 5 bases, with 5 bases remaining between them. The CDR3 length is 11 residues. CDR1 and CDR2 (germline): ENHRY, SYGVKD.

Details on this clone: The same CDR3 can be traced to other DNA sequences in this sample. The chain employs TRBV18 and TRBJ1-1; D possibly corresponds to TRBD1 (5 bases). The CDR3 loop spans 14 amino acids. The V gene lost 2 bases and the J gene lost 1 base, with 8 bases spanning the gap. Germline CDR1 reads KGHSH; CDR2 reads LQKENI. CDR3 residues: CASSPGGGNTEAFF. In DNA, the CDR3 is TGTGCCAGCTCACCAGGCGGGGGGAACACTGAAGCTTTCTTT.

This rearrangement joins TRBV5-1 to TRBJ2-2, with no clear D. Trimming took 4 bases from V and 1 from J, leaving 11 bases between them. This CDR3 comprises 15 residues. Per the germline V gene, CDR1 is SGHRS and CDR2 is YFSETQ. This CDR3 is CASSGYVGNTGELFF. DNA for the CDR3: TGCGCCAGCAGCGGGTACGTCGGGAACACCGGGGAGCTGTTTTTT. The whole variable domain, remainder taken from reference TRBV5-1 and TRBJ2-2, is KAGVTQTPRYLIKTRGQQVTLSCSPISGHRSVSWYQQTPGQGLQFLFEYFSETQRNKGNFPGRFSGRQFSNSRSEMNVSTLELGDSALYLCASSGYVGNTGELFFGEGSRLTVL.

This clone was recorded a few times. The J gene is TRBJ2-1, the V gene TRBV25-1; D is perhaps TRBD1 (6 bases). Trimming removed 1 base at V and 7 bases at J, with 11 bases between. The CDR3 contains 14 residues. CDR1 and CDR2 (germline): MGHDK, SYGVNS. CDR3: CASSEWGRGNEQFF. For the CDR3, the DNA is TGTGCCAGCAGTGAATGGGGCAGGGGTAATGAGCAGTTCTTC.

The chain links TRBV29-1 to TRBJ2-1; 9 positions agree with TRBD1. CDR3 length: 14 amino acids. Germline V CDR1 and CDR2: SQVTM, ANQGSEA. The trim removed 6 bases at V and 6 bases at J, leaving 9 bases unmatched. Written as DNA, the CDR3 is TGCAGCGTAGCCCCGGGACAGGGTCGCAATGAGCAGTTCTTC. It specifies CSVAPGQGRNEQFF.

V and J are TRBV20-1 and TRBJ2-7; D is undetermined. The V and J ends lost 6 bases and 3 bases respectively, with 9 bases between them. The germline V gene has CDR1 DFQATT and CDR2 SNEGSKA (reference sequence). The CDR3 is made up of 11 amino acids. The CDR3 bases are TGCAGTGCCCCAACCCACTACGAGCAGTACTTC. Encoded protein: CSAPTHYEQYF.

The V and J genes are TRBV29-1 and TRBJ2-7, with D unresolved. There are 11 residues in the CDR3. Per the germline V gene, CDR1 is SQVTM and CDR2 is ANQGSEA. The germline V and J ends were trimmed by 6 bases and 0 bases, with 6 bases remaining between them. The CDR3 DNA reads as TGCAGCGTGAGAAGCTCCTACGAGCAGTACTTC. Translating gives CSVRSSYEQYF.

J is TRBJ2-7 and V is TRBV9; 8 nucleotides align to TRBD2. Germline V gene data show CDR1 as SGDLS and CDR2 as YYNGEE. V lost 0 bases to trimming and J lost 7 bases; unmatched junction nucleotides: 9. This CDR3 has 15 residues. The DNA for the CDR3 is TGTGCCAGCAGCGTAGAGGAAGCGGGAGCGGGGGAGCAGTACTTC. This sequence encodes CASSVEEAGAGEQYF.

V usage is TRBV5-4 and J usage is TRBJ2-1; 8 positions agree with TRBD1. V gave up 4 bases and J gave up 0 bases; unmatched junction bases: 6. Germline assignment: CDR1 SGHNT and CDR2 YYREEE (reference sequence). The CDR3 is 16 residues long. As DNA, the CDR3 is TGTGCCAGCAGCAAAAGGGACAGGCGCTCCTACAATGAGCAGTTCTTC. This translates into CASSKRDRRSYNEQFF.